This entry concerns a single TCR beta chain. The V gene lost 4 bases and the J gene lost 4 bases, with 20 bases spanning the gap. Germline V lookup: CDR1 MNHEY, CDR2 SMNVEV (reference sequence). The CDR3 sequence is 16 residues long. TCRdb's copy holds only in-frame clones and misses some; the assay was immunoSEQ multiplex PCR. The table lists 65,000 to 95,000 clones, around 93% of them singletons. The data stem from a study of technical replicates of blood from a few donors. The V call is TRBV27, the J call TRBJ2-7; D possibly corresponds to TRBD2 (6 bases). Sequenced material: T cells isolated from PBMCs. The clonotype originates from a human donor in good health. As DNA, the CDR3 is TGTGCCAGCAGTTCCGCCCTTCGGGGGTCCCGGTACGAGCAGTACTTC. Its translation: CASSSALRGSRYEQYF.